This TCR beta chain was obtained from a study of beta chain features in type 1 diabetes. Study conclusions and caveats: Across all four CD4+ subsets, people with type 1 diabetes showed modestly shorter TCRB CDR3s.

As every portion of the isolated RNA was reverse transcribed, the sequencing read expressed TCRB transcripts. The protocol was immunoSEQ multiplex PCR, while the TCRdb copy is restricted to in-frame clones and leaves out a portion. The sample has about 41,000 clones; approximately 61% are singletons. Germline V lookup: CDR1 SGHRS, CDR2 YFSETQ. This CDR3 is 13 amino acids long. With 4 bases removed from V and 6 bases from J, the gap between germline ends came to 13 bases. Note on this clone: Antigen: not known.

It was via CD45RO/CCR7/CD25/CD127/CD95/CD27 that CD4+ naive, central memory, regulatory and stem cell-like memory cells were sorted. The sequence was collected from a man younger than 40 with type 1 diabetes. Some clones in this sample may be carry-over from other donors' samples. The specimen sequenced was Tregs from blood. This sequence joins TRBV5-1 and TRBJ1-1, with D possibly TRBD1 on 5 matching bases. This CDR3 is CASSPWGGAEAFF. In DNA form, the CDR3 reads TGCGCCAGCAGCCCTTGGGGCGGGGCTGAAGCTTTCTTT.